These 25 T cell receptor beta chains came from one sample sequenced in a study of blood T cell repertoires in COVID-19 (dated by TCRdb to the early 2020s). Library generation was performed with the immunoSEQ multiplex PCR assay. Imported from immuneACCESS, the table was reduced by TCRdb to in-frame sequences with V and J called. These copies leave out some clones; in studies compared against another copy, an unresolved V gene accounts for under half, and the cause of the remainder is not known. The sample has roughly 100,000 clones on record, 80% to 95% of them singletons. The top ten clonotypes cover 1.9% of the sample. Material for sequencing was peripheral blood. These receptors were obtained from a woman aged 45 to 65 with COVID-19, enrolled during active disease.

V and J are TRBV2 and TRBJ2-1; 9 bases fit TRBD2. The CDR3 spans 17 residues. CDR1 is SNHLY and CDR2 is FYNNEI in the germline V gene. J lost 5 bases, V lost 2 bases, and 10 bases had no gene match. CDR3 amino acids: CASSESVRGGRDNEQFF. CDR3 in DNA: TGTGCCAGCAGTGAAAGTGTGCGGGGGGGCCGGGACAATGAGCAGTTCTTC.

The rearrangement links TRBV9 to TRBJ2-3, with TRBD2 matching 12 bases. The CDR3 extends over 21 amino acids. The germline V gene has CDR1 SGDLS and CDR2 YYNGEE. V was pared by 4 bases and J by 1 base, with 19 bases of the junction left unmatched. In DNA, the CDR3 is TGTGCCAGCAGCTTCCGTGTGAGGGGGACTAGCGGGCCATCGCGCACAGATACGCAGTATTTT. This encodes CASSFRVRGTSGPSRTDTQYF. Drawing the rest from reference TRBV9 and TRBJ2-3, the complete variable domain is DSGVTQTPKHLITATGQRVTLRCSPRSGDLSVYWYQQSLDQGLQFLIQYYNGEERAKGNILERFSAQQFPDLHSELNLSSLELGDSALYFCASSFRVRGTSGPSRTDTQYFGPGTRLTVL.

A note on this clone: This specimen includes other DNA sequences encoding the same CDR3. Written as DNA, the CDR3 is TGTGCCAGCAGCCAGGGGAGGGGCAATCAGCCCCAGCATTTT. The encoded protein is CASSQGRGNQPQHF. The chain employs TRBV3-1 (or the pseudogene TRBV3-2) and TRBJ1-5; no clear D. The CDR3 contains 14 residues. The germline CDR1 and CDR2 sequences are LGHDT and YNNKEL (reference sequence). V shed 3 bases and J shed 2 bases, with 8 bases lying between them.

The chain uses TRBV5-1 and TRBJ2-7; 9 nucleotides align to TRBD1. The CDR3 consists of 14 residues. Germline-derived CDR1 and CDR2 are SGHRS and YFSETQ. V lost 4 bases to trimming and J lost 5 bases; unmatched junction nucleotides: 7. This CDR3 is CASSRPGTGNEQYF. CDR3 nucleotide sequence: TGCGCCAGCAGCCGTCCCGGGACAGGGAACGAGCAGTACTTC. Combining the CDR3 with reference TRBV5-1 and TRBJ2-7 gives the whole variable domain KAGVTQTPRYLIKTRGQQVTLSCSPISGHRSVSWYQQTPGQGLQFLFEYFSETQRNKGNFPGRFSGRQFSNSRSEMNVSTLELGDSALYLCASSRPGTGNEQYFGPGTRLTVT.

The gene calls are TRBV21-1 and TRBJ2-7; no DNA check was done on the table's D call, TRBD1. TRBV21-1 is a pseudogene. CDR3 size: 12 residues. CDR3 loop: CASRRDRDEQYV. CDR3 nucleotide sequence: TGTGCCAGCAGAAGGGACAGGGACGAGCAGTACGTC.

The rearrangement links TRBV2 to TRBJ1-1; tentative D call: TRBD1 (5 bases). Trimming removed 10 bases from V and 5 bases from J, with 14 bases in between. Germline values: CDR1 SNHLY, CDR2 FYNNEI. This CDR3 region has 12 residues. CDR3 in DNA: TGTGCCACCCCGCGGGGGAGGACTGAAGCTTTCTTT. It encodes CATPRGRTEAFF.

The V gene is TRBV6-1, the J gene TRBJ1-3; D is unclear. V lost 6 bases and J lost 6, with 12 bases in between. The germline gives CDR1 MNHNS, CDR2 SASEGT. CDR3 length: 13 residues. CDR3: CASREEGVNTIYF. The CDR3 bases are TGTGCCAGCAGAGAGGAGGGTGTAAACACCATATATTTT.

The V and J genes are TRBV29-1 and TRBJ2-2, with a possible D match to TRBD1 (5 bases). Germline assignment: CDR1 SQVTM and CDR2 ANQGSEA. CDR3 length equals 12 residues. V gave up 5 bases and J gave up 6 bases, with 10 bases separating them. The CDR3 DNA sequence: TGCAGCGTTTTCAGGGTATCCGGGGAGCTGTTTTTT. Amino acids: CSVFRVSGELFF.

Here the CDR3 reads CASSPGTGGWGNQPQHF. The CDR3 bases are TGCGCCAGCAGCCCTGGGACAGGGGGATGGGGCAATCAGCCCCAGCATTTT. The V gene is TRBV5-1, the J gene TRBJ1-5; 11 bases match TRBD1. V shed 4 bases and J 2 bases; nucleotides not matched to a gene: 8. Germline V lookup: CDR1 SGHRS, CDR2 YFSETQ. The CDR3 is 17 residues long.

V is TRBV12-5 and J is TRBJ1-2; tentatively, D is TRBD1 (6 bases). V shed 4 bases and J shed 4 bases, with 10 bases lying between them. CDR3 size: 13 residues. Germline V lookup: CDR1 LGHNT, CDR2 FRNRAP. CDR3 coding DNA: TGTGCTAGTGGTTCCACAGGGATCTATGGCTACACCTTC. It is translated as CASGSTGIYGYTF.

CDR3 amino acids: CASSPTSYNEQFF. The CDR3 nucleotides are TGTGCCAGCAGCCCGACTAGCTACAATGAGCAGTTCTTC. The chain couples TRBV7-9 to TRBJ2-1; D perhaps matches TRBD2 (6 bases). Looked up from germline, CDR1 is SEHNR and CDR2 is FQNEAQ (reference sequence). The CDR3 sequence is 13 residues long. V was shortened by 5 bases and J by 3 bases, with 8 bases between the two germline ends.

The CDR3 DNA follows: TGTGCCAGCCTATCCCACAGGGGGCTTACGGGTGGCTACACCTTC. Its translation: CASLSHRGLTGGYTF. The chain carries TRBV6-5 and TRBJ1-2, with 9 bases fitting TRBD1. Germline lookup yields CDR1 MNHEY and CDR2 SVGAGI. V trimming: 8 bases; J trimming: 7 bases; junction bases outside the gene matches: 14. The CDR3 runs 15 residues.

The genes are TRBV5-5 and TRBJ2-5; D gene ambiguous. The CDR3 totals 12 residues. Trimming stripped 3 bases from V and 5 bases from J, with 8 bases between. CDR1 and CDR2 (germline): SGHKS, YYEKEE (reference sequence). The CDR3 is CASSSAWETQYF. The CDR3 nucleotides read TGTGCCAGCAGCTCCGCGTGGGAGACCCAGTACTTC.

This clone was seen a handful of times. The rearrangement uses TRBV10-2 and TRBJ2-3; weak D call: TRBD1 (5 bases). The CDR3 totals 14 residues. V lost 7 bases, J lost 2 bases, and 13 bases lay in between. Per germline, CDR1 WSHSY and CDR2 SAAADI. The CDR3 nucleotides read TGCGCCAGCACGGACACTGTTACCACAGATACGCAGTATTTT. It yields the protein CASTDTVTTDTQYF.

The chain joins TRBV19 to TRBJ1-2; 7 positions agree with TRBD1. The V gene end was trimmed by 6 bases and the J gene end by 8 bases; junction bases not matched to a gene: 9. The CDR3 is 13 amino acids. Germline V gene data show CDR1 as LNHDA and CDR2 as SQIVND (reference sequence). CDR3 protein: CASRPDRAGGYTF. DNA for the CDR3: TGTGCCAGTAGGCCCGACAGGGCGGGAGGCTACACCTTC.

The rearrangement joins TRBV19 to TRBJ1-2, with a tentative D call TRBD1 (5 bases). The CDR3 runs 14 residues. Germline-derived CDR1 and CDR2 are LNHDA and SQIVND (reference sequence). The V end lost 1 base, the J end lost 8 bases, and 14 bases lay between the germline ends. The CDR3 nucleotides read TGTGCCAGTAGTATAGCCGGACAATCGAACGGCTACACCTTC. Its translation is CASSIAGQSNGYTF.

The rearrangement uses TRBV19 and TRBJ2-7; weak D call: TRBD2 (5 bases). The ends were cut back, 0 bases at V and 3 bases at J, with 9 bases in the middle. This CDR3 is 14 amino acids long. Germline loops: CDR1 LNHDA, CDR2 SQIVND (reference sequence). CDR3 coding DNA: TGTGCCAGTAGTATAGAAGACGGGGTCTACGAGCAGTACTTC. It is translated as CASSIEDGVYEQYF.

This chain uses TRBV20-1 with TRBJ1-6; tentative D call: TRBD1 (5 bases). V gave up 3 bases and J gave up 10 bases, with 16 bases separating them. Germline-derived CDR1 and CDR2 are DFQATT and SNEGSKA (reference sequence). The CDR3 is 14 residues long. CDR3 sequence (DNA): TGCAGTGCTAGTCCCCAGGGTTGGGGATCACCCCTCCACTTT. Its translation is CSASPQGWGSPLHF.

This chain joins TRBV27 and TRBJ2-1, with 11 bases that match TRBD1. After removal of 5 bases from V and 5 bases from J, the junction contained 8 bases not matched to a gene. Germline V gene data show CDR1 as MNHEY and CDR2 as SMNVEV (reference sequence). The CDR3 totals 16 residues. The CDR3 DNA reads as TGTGCCAGCAGTCCTCTGGGACAGGGGGTCCACAATGAGCAGTTCTTC. It yields the protein CASSPLGQGVHNEQFF.

J is TRBJ2-7 and V is TRBV11-3; D is possibly TRBD2 (6 bases). V lost 4 bases and J 4 bases, leaving 11 bases between the germline ends. The CDR3 totals 13 residues. Germline assignment: CDR1 SGHNT and CDR2 YENEEA. CDR3 amino acids: CASSWRERYEQYF. The DNA for the CDR3 is TGTGCCAGCAGCTGGAGGGAGCGGTACGAGCAGTACTTC.

The gene calls are TRBV28 and TRBJ1-6; TRBD1 agrees at 8 bases. Losses at the gene ends were 7 bases for V and 5 bases for J; bases not matched to a gene: 7. Germline V gene sequence: CDR1 MDHEN, CDR2 SYDVKM. CDR3 length: 15 residues. The CDR3 sequence is CASKVRGPNNSPLHF. CDR3 coding DNA: TGTGCCAGCAAAGTCAGGGGGCCCAATAATTCACCCCTCCACTTT.

The chain carries TRBV21-1 and TRBJ1-5. TRBV21-1 is a recognized pseudogene. There are 16 residues in the CDR3. The CDR3 reads CANPRDAFYSNQPQHF. The CDR3 nucleotides are TGTGCCAACCCGCGGGACGCGTTCTATAGCAATCAGCCCCAGCATTTT.

The V gene is TRBV19, the J gene TRBJ1-2; D is unresolved. Germline CDR1 LNHDA, CDR2 SQIVND (reference sequence). Trimming took 0 bases from V and 8 from J, leaving 10 bases between them. This CDR3 is 13 amino acids long. CDR3 coding DNA: TGTGCCAGTAGTATAGATCCAGGTGGCGGCTACACCTTC. Residues: CASSIDPGGGYTF. Complete variable domain (other parts from reference TRBV19 and TRBJ1-2): DGGITQSPKYLFRKEGQNVTLSCEQNLNHDAMYWYRQDPGQGLRLIYYSQIVNDFQKGDIAEGYSVSREKKESFPLTVTSAQKNPTAFYLCASSIDPGGGYTFGSGTRLTVV.

The chain has TRBV24-1 and TRBJ1-2, with 7 positions matching TRBD1. CDR3 length: 15 amino acids. With 4 bases clipped from V and 5 bases from J, the junction kept 9 bases outside the gene matches. From germline, CDR1 is KGHDR and CDR2 SFDVKD. CDR3 sequence reads: CATSDATGVRYGYTF. In DNA form, the CDR3 reads TGTGCCACCAGTGACGCAACAGGGGTACGGTATGGCTACACCTTC.

The gene calls are TRBV27 and TRBJ2-7, with D uncertain. The CDR3 has 14 amino acids. V lost 3 bases, J lost 3 bases, and 12 bases lay in between. The germline CDR1 and CDR2 sequences are MNHEY and SMNVEV (reference sequence). The CDR3 region has the DNA TGTGCCAGCAGTTTTATGGGCAGCCACTACGAGCAGTACTTC. Amino acid sequence: CASSFMGSHYEQYF.